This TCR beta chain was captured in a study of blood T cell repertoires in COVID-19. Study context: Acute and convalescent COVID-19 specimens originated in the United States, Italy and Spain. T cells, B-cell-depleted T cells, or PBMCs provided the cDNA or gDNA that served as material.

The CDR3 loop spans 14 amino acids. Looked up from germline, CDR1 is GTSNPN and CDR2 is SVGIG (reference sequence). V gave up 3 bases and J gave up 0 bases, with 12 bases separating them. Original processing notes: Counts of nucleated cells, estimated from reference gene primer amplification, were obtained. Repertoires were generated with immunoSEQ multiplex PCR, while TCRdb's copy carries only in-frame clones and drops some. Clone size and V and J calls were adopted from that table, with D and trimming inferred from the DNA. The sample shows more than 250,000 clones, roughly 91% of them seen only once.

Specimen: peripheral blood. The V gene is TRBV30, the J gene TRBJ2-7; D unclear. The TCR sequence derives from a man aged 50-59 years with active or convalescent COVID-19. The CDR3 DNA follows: TGTGCCTGGAGGCCTTCAGGATCCTCCTACGAGCAGTACTTC. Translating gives CAWRPSGSSYEQYF.